This entry features one TCR beta chain sequence. This sample stems from a study of blood T cell repertoires in COVID-19. Participants came from under 30 US areas, aged about 18 to 100 years. This CDR3 is built from 15 residues. Germline CDR1 and CDR2: SGHKS and YYEKEE (reference sequence). V gave up 3 bases and J gave up 2 bases, with 15 bases separating them. Repertoires were generated with immunoSEQ multiplex PCR, while TCRdb's copy carries only in-frame clones and drops some. The sample includes around 200,000 clones, 86% seen only once; the top ten take 4.5% to 6.5%. This TCR came from a man aged 35-49 years with acute COVID-19. This chain connects TRBV5-5 to TRBJ2-7; TRBD2 is a possible D gene (6 bases). The sequenced sample consisted of PBMCs or T cells enriched from blood (not recorded which). CDR3 DNA sequence: TGTGCCAGCAGCTGGATCGGGGACTCCGCCTACGAGCAGTACTTC. Translated, it gives CASSWIGDSAYEQYF.